This is a list of T cell receptor beta chains from one sample in a study of human T cells and chemical hapten exposure. MiXCR, applied by TCRdb to the RACE reads, yields one record per CDR3 protein. The sample consists of 150,000 to 200,000 distinct CDR3 sequences, about 30% of them appearing once. The sample consisted of whole blood, taken in connection with sensitization to the hapten diphenylcyclopropenone (DPC). The receptors originated from a woman aged 18-30 years with alopecia areata. Some clones in this sample may be carry-over from other donors' samples. CDR3s include the opening cysteine and the closing phenylalanine or tryptophan. A D gene is named only where the DNA matches it firmly. Clone size appears in some rows only: once, few, many, or a class for an expanded clone.

>TRBJ2-5|once|TRBD2|TRBV7-7
TGTGCTAGCAGCGGGGGGTACCAAGAGACCCAGTACTTC
CASSGGYQETQYF
>TRBJ2-1|.|TRBD2|TRBV20-1
TGCAGTGCTAGAGAATCCCAGCGGGGTTACAATGAGCAGTTCTTC
CSARESQRGYNEQFF
>TRBJ1-4|few|.|TRBV10-3
TGTGCCGCGCGGGGGGGCGCGGGTGAAAAACTGTTTTTT
CAARGGAGEKLFF
>TRBJ1-1|.|.|TRBV2
TGTGCCAGCAGTGAACGACAGCGTATGAACACTGAAGCTTTCTTT
CASSERQRMNTEAFF
>TRBJ1-3|few|.|TRBV11-2
TGTGCCAGCAGCTTATGGTCTGGAAACACCATATATTTT
CASSLWSGNTIYF
>TRBJ2-1|few|.|TRBV20-1
TGCAGTGTCGGCCCTCCTCGCAACTACAATGAGCAGTTCTTC
CSVGPPRNYNEQFF
>TRBJ2-3|.|.|TRBV13
TGTGCCAGCAGCTTAGGGTCGAACAGGGAGACAGATACGCAGTATTTT
CASSLGSNRETDTQYF
>TRBJ1-1|.|.|TRBV2
TGTGCCAGCAGAGACAGACAGGCTTTCTTT
CASRDRQAFF
>TRBJ2-3|.|.|TRBV5-1
TGCGCCAGCAGCACAGCTTCTTGGACGCCGAGCCCCACAGATACGCAGTATTTT
CASSTASWTPSPTDTQYF
>TRBJ2-2|few|TRBD2|TRBV6-5
TGTGCCAGCAGCACTAGCGGTGGCACCGGGGAGCTGTTTTTT
CASSTSGGTGELFF
>TRBJ1-6|.|.|TRBV6-6
TGTGCCAGCAGTTACTGGGCAAAGGGGACGCCCAGAAATTCCCTCCACTTT
CASSYWAKGTPRNSLHF
>TRBJ2-1|.|.|TRBV4-3
TGCGCCAGCAGCCATGCCGTCGAGGTCTACCGCTCCTACAATGAGCAGTTCTTC
CASSHAVEVYRSYNEQFF
>TRBJ2-5|few|.|TRBV4-3
TGCGCCAGCAGCCATCCCGGGGAGACCCAGTACTTC
CASSHPGETQYF
>TRBJ1-1|few|TRBD1|TRBV29-1
TGCAGCGGGGGACAGGGTGGGATGAACACTGAAGCTTTCTTT
CSGGQGGMNTEAFF
>TRBJ1-1|few|.|TRBV29-1
TGCAGCGTTATAAAGGCTGGAAGGAACACTGAAGCTTTCTTT
CSVIKAGRNTEAFF
>TRBJ2-2|many|.|TRBV7-8
TGTGCCAGCAGCCCAGCCCGGGAGCTGTTTTTT
CASSPARELFF
>TRBJ1-4|many|.|TRBV29-1
TGCAGCGTCGCGATAACCGGACCTAATGAAAAACTGTTTTTT
CSVAITGPNEKLFF
>TRBJ1-1|few|.|TRBV12-3/TRBV12-4
TGTGCCAGCAGTTTAGATGGGAGGGCTAACACTGAAGCTTTCTTT
CASSLDGRANTEAFF
>TRBJ2-7|.|TRBD1|TRBV2
TGTGCCAGTTCAGGAATCGGACAGGGGAACTCCTACGAGCAGTACTTC
CASSGIGQGNSYEQYF
>TRBJ2-1|.|.|TRBV29-1
TGCAGCGTTGAGGCCCTAAGGGGATTACAGTTCTTC
CSVEALRGLQFF
>TRBJ1-1|.|.|TRBV15
TGTGCCACCAGCAGACTCAGGGAGAGCACTGAAGCTTTCTTT
CATSRLRESTEAFF
>TRBJ1-2|.|TRBD1|TRBV28
TGTGCCAGCAGTTTATGGGTTGGACAGGATGGCTACACCTTC
CASSLWVGQDGYTF
>TRBJ2-7|few|.|TRBV7-7
TGTGCCAGCAGCTTACTGGATTCTACCTACGAGCAGTACTTC
CASSLLDSTYEQYF
>TRBJ2-2|few|.|TRBV11-1
TGTGCCAGCACCAAAGACTTGCACCGGGAGCTGTTTTTT
CASTKDLHRELFF
>TRBJ2-3|.|TRBD2|TRBV25-1
TGTGCCAGCAGTGTACTAGCGGGGGGGCCAGATACGCAGTATTTT
CASSVLAGGPDTQYF
>TRBJ1-6|few|TRBD1|TRBV5-1
TGCGCCAGCAGTGGACAGGGTTCGGATTCACCCCTCCACTTT
CASSGQGSDSPLHF
>TRBJ2-1|few|TRBD1|TRBV11-2
TGTGCCAGCAGCTTAGCAGGGGGTTATGAGCAGTTCTTC
CASSLAGGYEQFF
>TRBJ2-7|.|.|TRBV10-3
TGTGCCATCAGTGGTTCCGGGACTGGAAGGACCTACGAGCAGTACTTC
CAISGSGTGRTYEQYF
>TRBJ2-5|.|TRBD1|TRBV11-2
TGTGCCAGCAGCAGACAGGGGGTTAGGGAGACCCAGTACTTC
CASSRQGVRETQYF
>TRBJ1-2|.|.|TRBV7-3
TGTGCCAACAGCCCCACCCCCTTGTTTGGCCAACTGCTATATGGCTACACCTTC
CANSPTPLFGQLLYGYTF
>TRBJ1-4|once|TRBD1|TRBV15
TGTGCCACCAGACTTCAGGGGGCGTCTAATGAAAAACTGTTTTTT
CATRLQGASNEKLFF
>TRBJ1-6|few|.|TRBV7-6
TGTGCCAGCAGCTTAGGAATGGGGCAGGGGAATTCACCCCTCCACTTT
CASSLGMGQGNSPLHF
>TRBJ1-5|.|.|TRBV5-1
TGCGCCAGCAGCTTGAGATTTGATCAGCCCCAGCATTTT
CASSLRFDQPQHF
>TRBJ1-4|.|TRBD1|TRBV15
TGTGCCACCAGCGCCCGGGACAGGGGGATTGGAAAACTGTTTTTT
CATSARDRGIGKLFF
>TRBJ2-7|.|.|TRBV27
TGTGCCAGCAGTCTTACTGGGGCGAGGGAGCAGTACTTC
CASSLTGAREQYF
>TRBJ2-7|.|.|TRBV7-2
TGTGCCAGCAGCTTAGGTAGAGGCGAGCAGTACTTC
CASSLGRGEQYF
>TRBJ1-2|few|TRBD1|TRBV10-3
TGTGCCTCCTGGGACAGGGGGCAAATAGGCTACACCTTC
CASWDRGQIGYTF
>TRBJ1-6|.|.|TRBV4-2
TGTGCCAGCAGCCAAGATAGGGGTCAGAACAATTCACCCCTCCACTTT
CASSQDRGQNNSPLHF
>TRBJ2-5|.|.|TRBV2
TGTGCCACGACGGGCCTAGCGACACAAGAGACCCAGTACTTC
CATTGLATQETQYF
>TRBJ1-2|few|TRBD1|TRBV20-1
TGCAGTGCATCGACAGGGGAGCACTATGGCTACACCTTC
CSASTGEHYGYTF
>TRBJ1-4|few|.|TRBV5-1
TGCGCCAGCAGCTTTTTACAGGGCAATGAAAAACTGTTTTTT
CASSFLQGNEKLFF
>TRBJ2-3|few|.|TRBV9
TGTGCCAGCAGCGGGCTCGGGGTGGGCACAGATACGCAGTATTTT
CASSGLGVGTDTQYF
>TRBJ2-7|many|.|TRBV28
TGTGCCAGCAGTTTCCTGGTCCTAGACGAGCAGTACTTC
CASSFLVLDEQYF
>TRBJ1-5|few|.|TRBV24-1
TGTGCCACCAGTGACCGGATTAATCAGCCCCAGCATTTT
CATSDRINQPQHF
>TRBJ2-5|few|.|TRBV10-3
TGTGCCATCGGGGATCGGACCGAAGAGACCCAGTACTTC
CAIGDRTEETQYF
>TRBJ2-7|few|TRBD2|TRBV29-1
TGCAGCGTTGGGGGGGGGAACTACGAGCAGTACTTC
CSVGGGNYEQYF